This entry concerns a single TCR beta chain. The authors' processing: How many nucleated cells were present was estimated from reference gene primer amplification. The assay was immunoSEQ multiplex PCR, and TCRdb's table has in-frame clones only and misses some. V, J and clone size were drawn from that table, and D and trimming were deduced from the DNA. The repertoire includes approximately 270,000 clones, 80% to 90% of them detected once, and around 10% sits in the top ten. The entry originates in a study of blood T cell repertoires in COVID-19. Overall study context: Material from acute and convalescent COVID-19 was sourced from the United States, Italy and Spain. The analysed material was cDNA or gDNA that came from T cells, B-cell-depleted T cells, or PBMCs.

Germline assignment: CDR1 MRHNA and CDR2 SNTAGT. The CDR3 has 15 amino acids. J lost 5 bases, V lost 3 bases, and 7 bases had no gene match. The sequenced sample consisted of peripheral blood. This TCR was recovered from a woman aged 65 to 85 with acute or convalescent COVID-19. The chain combines TRBV6-4 with TRBJ1-1; TRBD1 agrees at 9 bases. CDR3 DNA: TGTGCCAGCAGTGATAATACAGGGGGCCGGACTGAAGCTTTCTTT. It encodes CASSDNTGGRTEAFF.